Each of the 2 T cell receptor beta chains below was sequenced from the same sample in a study of T cells after yellow fever vaccination. In TCRdb, the 5' RACE reads were re-called with MiXCR into one record per CDR3 protein. The repertoire holds 620,000 or so distinct CDR3 sequences, less than 20% seen once, with roughly a sixth in the top ten. The sample in question was PBMCs, obtained more than 4 days after the first yellow fever vaccination. All receptors derive from a man between 18 and 35 years old who received the YFV17D yellow fever vaccine.

This clonotype was observed at least ten times. This rearrangement joins TRBV20-1 to TRBJ1-1; D gene ambiguous. This CDR3 has 11 residues. Germline-derived CDR1 and CDR2 are DFQATT and SNEGSKA (reference sequence). The V and J ends lost 3 bases and 5 bases respectively, with 7 bases between them. The CDR3 spells CSARKSTEAFF. DNA for the CDR3: TGCAGTGCTAGGAAAAGTACTGAAGCTTTCTTT.

This clonotype was seen more than once but under ten times. The rearrangement links TRBV3-1 to TRBJ1-2, with 7 positions matching TRBD1. The germline CDR1 and CDR2 sequences are LGHDT and YNNKEL (reference sequence). CDR3 length: 15 residues. The V segment lost 3 bases and the J segment 4 bases; nucleotides outside the gene matches: 8. The CDR3 spells CASSHSTGLGYGYTF. CDR3 nucleotides: TGTGCCAGCAGCCACTCGACAGGGCTCGGCTATGGCTACACCTTC.